This T cell receptor (beta chain) is from a study of shared clonotypes between healthy human individuals. Study-wide results and limits: With a handful of donors compared, roughly 5% of naive CD4 clonotypes were shared. Among the subsets, naive ones generally showed larger estimated richness than memory ones.

Each PCR replicate from the sorted subsets contained about 180 ng DNA, which is 25,000 to 30,000 T cell genomes. This table comes from immunoSEQ multiplex PCR, and its TCRdb copy is limited to in-frame clones, with some not included. The sample comprises around 2.1 million clones, under 95% of which are singletons, and approximately 1.7% rests with the top ten. CD45RO-negative cells were positively selected for CCR7, leaving out terminally differentiated effector memory CD45RA+ cells. All donors were Caucasian adults living in Nashville, Tennessee. This clone was found once. No antigen is known for it. Sequenced sample: naive CD8+ T cells from PBMCs. The TCR was taken from a man between 18 and 35 years old in good health. Some clones in this sample may be carry-over from other donors' samples.

This CDR3 is CASSWSLNTEAFF. CDR3 in DNA: TGTGCCAGCAGCTGGTCCCTTAACACTGAAGCTTTCTTT. This chain uses TRBV28 with TRBJ1-1; D is undetermined. There are 13 residues in the CDR3. Trimming removed 6 bases from V and 2 bases from J, with 10 bases in between. Germline CDR1 reads MDHEN; CDR2 reads SYDVKM.